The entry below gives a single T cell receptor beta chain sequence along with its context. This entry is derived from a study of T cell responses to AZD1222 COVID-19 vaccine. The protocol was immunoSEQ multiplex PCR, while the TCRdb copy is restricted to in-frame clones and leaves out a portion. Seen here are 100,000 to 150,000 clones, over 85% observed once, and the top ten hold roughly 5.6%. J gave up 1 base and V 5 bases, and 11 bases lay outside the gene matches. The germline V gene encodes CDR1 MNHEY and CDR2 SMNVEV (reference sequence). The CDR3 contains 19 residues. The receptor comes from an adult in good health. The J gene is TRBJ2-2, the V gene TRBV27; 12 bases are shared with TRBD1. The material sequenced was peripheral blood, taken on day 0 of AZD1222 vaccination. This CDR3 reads CASSPPLGQGAGNTGELFF. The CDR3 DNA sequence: TGTGCCAGCAGTCCTCCCCTGGGACAGGGGGCAGGGAACACCGGGGAGCTGTTTTTT.